These 24 T cell receptor beta chains originate from one sample sequenced in a study of blood T cell repertoires in COVID-19. Sequenced by immunoSEQ multiplex PCR; TCRdb stores in-frame clones only, minus some. The sample includes about 440,000 clones, approximately 90% of them seen just once. Sequencing input: peripheral blood. The receptors derive from a young woman with acute or convalescent COVID-19.

This chain links TRBV20-1 with TRBJ2-4; TRBD2 is a possible D gene (5 bases). Looked up from germline, CDR1 is DFQATT and CDR2 is SNEGSKA (reference sequence). Trimming took 3 bases from V and 6 from J, leaving 15 bases between them. The CDR3 has 14 amino acids. The CDR3 region is CSASGAGFGNIQYF. Written as DNA, the CDR3 is TGCAGTGCTAGTGGTGCGGGTTTTGGAAACATTCAGTACTTC.

The chain joins TRBV5-1 to TRBJ1-1; the D is unclear. The CDR3 is 13 amino acids. V lost 1 base and J lost 6, with 10 bases in between. Germline values: CDR1 SGHRS, CDR2 YFSETQ. The CDR3 protein is CASSLNVGAEAFF. The CDR3, as DNA: TGCGCCAGCAGCTTGAATGTCGGGGCTGAAGCTTTCTTT. Full variable domain (missing parts from reference TRBV5-1 and TRBJ1-1): KAGVTQTPRYLIKTRGQQVTLSCSPISGHRSVSWYQQTPGQGLQFLFEYFSETQRNKGNFPGRFSGRQFSNSRSEMNVSTLELGDSALYLCASSLNVGAEAFFGQGTRLTVV.

This clone was observed a single time. The V and J genes are TRBV28 and TRBJ2-4; 7 bases align to TRBD1. Germline-derived CDR1 and CDR2 are MDHEN and SYDVKM. The CDR3 sequence is 16 residues long. J gave up 0 bases and V 6 bases, and 8 bases lay outside the gene matches. CDR3 DNA: TGTGCCAGCAGACACCGGACAGGTGTAGCCAAAAACATTCAGTACTTC. Translated: CASRHRTGVAKNIQYF.

The J gene is TRBJ1-1, the V gene TRBV13, with no clear D. Deletions cut 5 bases from V and 1 base from J, with 8 bases between. Germline V CDR1 and CDR2: PRHDT, FYEKMQ (reference sequence). The CDR3 has 13 residues. The CDR3: CASSQEGNTEAFF. CDR3 nucleotide sequence: TGTGCCAGCAGCCAGGAGGGGAACACTGAAGCTTTCTTT.

The chain combines TRBV28 with TRBJ2-3; no definite D call. The CDR3 totals 13 residues. V lost 5 bases to trimming and J lost 2 bases, with 8 bases between them. The germline gives CDR1 MDHEN, CDR2 SYDVKM. This chain's CDR3 is CASSRPLTDTQYF. The DNA of the CDR3 is TGTGCCAGCAGTCGCCCACTCACAGATACGCAGTATTTT.

The gene calls are TRBV5-1 and TRBJ2-7; TRBD2 is a possible D gene (6 bases). The CDR3 is 15 amino acids. V lost 4 bases to trimming and J lost 1 base, with 15 bases between them. The germline V gene encodes CDR1 SGHRS and CDR2 YFSETQ. The chain's CDR3 is CASSPRTGTSYEQYF. CDR3 in DNA: TGCGCCAGCAGCCCCAGGACCGGGACTTCCTACGAGCAGTACTTC. The whole variable domain, filled in from reference TRBV5-1 and TRBJ2-7, reads KAGVTQTPRYLIKTRGQQVTLSCSPISGHRSVSWYQQTPGQGLQFLFEYFSETQRNKGNFPGRFSGRQFSNSRSEMNVSTLELGDSALYLCASSPRTGTSYEQYFGPGTRLTVT.

J is TRBJ1-1 and V is TRBV7-8; D unresolved. The CDR3 loop spans 15 amino acids. Germline V gives CDR1 SGHVS, CDR2 FQNEAQ. The V gene lost 3 bases and the J gene lost 0 bases, with 11 bases spanning the gap. The CDR3 sequence is CASSFLSGMNTEAFF. The CDR3 bases are TGTGCCAGCAGCTTCTTGTCGGGGATGAACACTGAAGCTTTCTTT. The full variable domain, with the rest looked up from reference TRBV7-8 and TRBJ1-1, is GAGVSQSPRYKVAKRGQDVALRCDPISGHVSLFWYQQALGQGPEFLTYFQNEAQLDKSGLPSDRFFAERPEGSVSTLKIQRTQQEDSAVYLCASSFLSGMNTEAFFGQGTRLTVV.

The V call is TRBV24-1, the J call TRBJ2-3; 9 bases agree with TRBD2. CDR3 length equals 14 residues. With V trimmed by 10 bases and J by 5 bases, 9 bases remained unmatched. Germline-derived CDR1 and CDR2 are KGHDR and SFDVKD. The CDR3 bases are TGTGCCACTGCCAGCGGGGGGAACTTAGATACGCAGTATTTT. Its translation: CATASGGNLDTQYF.

The CDR3 nucleotides are TGTGCCAGCAGTATCAACAGGGGATTGGATCAGCCCCAGCATTTT. It is translated as CASSINRGLDQPQHF. The chain joins TRBV6-5 to TRBJ1-5; TRBD1 matches 7 bases. The CDR3 extends over 15 amino acids. Germline loops: CDR1 MNHEY, CDR2 SVGAGI. J lost 5 bases, V lost 5 bases, and 9 bases had no gene match.

V usage is TRBV9 and J usage is TRBJ2-6; D is unresolved. The CDR3 consists of 15 residues. Germline lookup yields CDR1 SGDLS and CDR2 YYNGEE. The ends were cut back, 2 bases at V and 2 bases at J, with 8 bases in the middle. The CDR3 loop is CASSVPSPGANVLTF. CDR3 coding DNA: TGTGCCAGCAGCGTCCCCTCCCCTGGGGCCAACGTCCTGACTTTC. Based on the CDR3 plus reference TRBV9 and TRBJ2-6, the full variable domain is DSGVTQTPKHLITATGQRVTLRCSPRSGDLSVYWYQQSLDQGLQFLIQYYNGEERAKGNILERFSAQQFPDLHSELNLSSLELGDSALYFCASSVPSPGANVLTFGAGSRLTVL.

The CDR3 sequence: CASSESIAGRNTEAFF. In DNA form, the CDR3 reads TGCGCCAGCAGTGAGTCTATAGCTGGGAGGAACACTGAAGCTTTCTTT. V and J are TRBV10-2 and TRBJ1-1, with D uncertain. The CDR3 consists of 16 residues. V was trimmed by 0 bases and J by 1 base, leaving 12 bases between them. The germline gives CDR1 WSHSY, CDR2 SAAADI.

CDR3 loop: CASSSESGTGRYEQYF. CDR3 DNA sequence: TGTGCCAGCAGCTCGGAATCAGGGACAGGACGCTACGAGCAGTACTTC. V is TRBV7-9 and J is TRBJ2-7; 8 bases are shared with TRBD1. CDR3 size: 16 residues. From germline, CDR1 is SEHNR and CDR2 FQNEAQ (reference sequence). The V and J ends lost 4 bases and 3 bases, in that order; junction bases with no gene match: 11.

The chain has TRBV3-1 (or the pseudogene TRBV3-2) and TRBJ1-2; D unclear. The V gene lost 1 base and the J gene lost 0 bases, with 6 bases spanning the gap. The CDR3 has 14 residues. Germline loops: CDR1 LGHDT, CDR2 YNNKEL (reference sequence). The CDR3 bases are TGTGCCAGCAGCCAAGGCGTGACTAACTATGGCTACACCTTC. Translation: CASSQGVTNYGYTF.

V usage is TRBV11-2 and J usage is TRBJ2-5, with 8 bases aligning to TRBD1. Germline trimming cut 4 bases from V and 2 bases from J; bases unmatched to any gene: 15. CDR3 length: 18 amino acids. The germline gives CDR1 SGHAT, CDR2 FQNNGV. CDR3 in amino acids: CASSSRYRDRRRQETQYF. DNA for the CDR3: TGTGCCAGCAGCTCCCGCTACCGGGACAGGCGACGACAAGAGACCCAGTACTTC.

V is TRBV27 and J is TRBJ2-7; TRBD1 matches at 9 bases. This CDR3 has 14 residues. Germline CDR1 reads MNHEY; CDR2 reads SMNVEV (reference sequence). With 8 bases clipped from V and 5 bases from J, the junction kept 10 bases outside the gene matches. CDR3 coding DNA: TGTGCCAGCGGGTCCGGGACAGGGATTGACGAGCAGTACTTC. It translates to CASGSGTGIDEQYF.

This clone was seen a few times. The chain has TRBV5-1 and TRBJ1-4; perhaps TRBD1 as D (5 bases). Deletions cut 0 bases from V and 6 bases from J, with 15 bases between. Germline V gene lookup returns CDR1 SGHRS and CDR2 YFSETQ. The CDR3 is 16 residues long. The CDR3 nucleotides are TGCGCCAGCAGCTTGGTGCGTCGGGGGAGGGATGAAAAACTGTTTTTT. This codes for CASSLVRRGRDEKLFF.

This clone was counted many times. The genes are TRBV18 and TRBJ1-1, with unresolved D. CDR3 length: 15 residues. Germline CDR1 reads KGHSH; CDR2 reads LQKENI. Trimming left V 4 bases short and J 5 bases short, with 17 bases between. For the CDR3, the DNA is TGTGCCAGCTCACGGATAATAATGGAGGCAACTGAAGCTTTCTTT. Protein: CASSRIIMEATEAFF. Combining the CDR3 with reference TRBV18 and TRBJ1-1 gives the whole variable domain NAGVMQNPRHLVRRRGQEARLRCSPMKGHSHVYWYRQLPEEGLKFMVYLQKENIIDESGMPKERFSAEFPKEGPSILRIQQVVRGDSAAYFCASSRIIMEATEAFFGQGTRLTVV.

Only one count was recorded for this clone. The chain links TRBV29-1 to TRBJ2-1, with a possible D match to TRBD2 (5 bases). Germline CDR1 reads SQVTM; CDR2 reads ANQGSEA. V lost 4 bases, J lost 8 bases, and 12 bases lay in between. CDR3 size: 12 residues. CDR3 coding DNA: TGCAGCGTTGGGACTTTCTCGGATGAGCAGTTCTTC. It encodes CSVGTFSDEQFF.

V is TRBV6-5 and J is TRBJ2-5, with 9 bases matching TRBD1. CDR3 length: 14 residues. J gave up 5 bases and V 2 bases, and 3 bases lay outside the gene matches. Germline V CDR1 and CDR2: MNHEY, SVGAGI. The CDR3 DNA follows: TGTGCCAGCAGTTACATACAGGGGGCCGAGACCCAGTACTTC. This encodes CASSYIQGAETQYF.

The chain has TRBV20-1 and TRBJ1-1; D is undetermined. The CDR3 is 11 residues long. Looked up from germline, CDR1 is DFQATT and CDR2 is SNEGSKA (reference sequence). Trimming removed 3 bases from V and 7 bases from J, with 9 bases in between. This CDR3 reads CSASPEGEAFF. For the CDR3, the DNA is TGCAGTGCTAGCCCCGAGGGTGAAGCTTTCTTT.

The V and J genes are TRBV18 and TRBJ2-1; 10 bases line up with TRBD1. V was clipped by 2 bases and J by 9 bases; unmatched bases: 7. CDR1 is KGHSH, CDR2 LQKENI, per germline. This CDR3 comprises 15 residues. The CDR3 region is CASSPSLGQGIEQFF. For the CDR3, the DNA is TGTGCCAGCTCACCATCTCTGGGACAGGGGATTGAGCAGTTCTTC.

The V call is TRBV19, the J call TRBJ1-2; possible D gene TRBD1, 6 bases. Germline values: CDR1 LNHDA, CDR2 SQIVND (reference sequence). V gave up 7 bases and J gave up 5 bases, with 17 bases separating them. The CDR3 has 14 amino acids. The CDR3 reads CASTSLGGEYGYTF. In DNA form, the CDR3 reads TGTGCCAGTACTTCTCTTGGGGGCGAGTATGGCTACACCTTC.

This sequence joins TRBV27 and TRBJ2-1; D may be TRBD2 (6 bases). Germline V gene data show CDR1 as MNHEY and CDR2 as SMNVEV (reference sequence). The CDR3 is 14 amino acids. The ends were cut back, 6 bases at V and 4 bases at J, with 13 bases in the middle. CDR3 sequence (DNA): TGTGCCAGCAGCCCTACCGGGACTTACAATGAGCAGTTCTTC. Translation gives CASSPTGTYNEQFF.

The chain couples TRBV14 to TRBJ2-5; possible D gene TRBD2, 6 bases. Germline-derived CDR1 and CDR2 are SGHDN and FVKESK. CDR3 length: 13 amino acids. Trimming shortened V by 6 bases and J by 2 bases, and 10 bases separated the two germline ends. CDR3 DNA sequence: TGTGCCAGCAGTGAACTAGCACAAGAGACCCAGTACTTC. This sequence encodes CASSELAQETQYF.